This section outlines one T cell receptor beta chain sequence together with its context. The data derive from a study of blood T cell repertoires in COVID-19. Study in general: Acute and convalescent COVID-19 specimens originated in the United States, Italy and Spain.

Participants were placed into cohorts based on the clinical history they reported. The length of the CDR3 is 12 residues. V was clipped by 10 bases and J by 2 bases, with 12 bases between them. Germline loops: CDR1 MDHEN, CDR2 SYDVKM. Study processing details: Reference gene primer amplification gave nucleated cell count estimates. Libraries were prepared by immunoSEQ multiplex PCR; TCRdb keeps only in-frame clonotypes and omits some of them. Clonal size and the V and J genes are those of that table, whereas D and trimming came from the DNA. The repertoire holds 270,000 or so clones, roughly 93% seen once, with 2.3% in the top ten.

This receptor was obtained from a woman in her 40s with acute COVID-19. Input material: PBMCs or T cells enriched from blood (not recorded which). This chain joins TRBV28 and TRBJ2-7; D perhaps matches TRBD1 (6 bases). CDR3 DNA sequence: TGTGCCACCCGGACAGTCGCCTACGAGCAGTACTTC. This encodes CATRTVAYEQYF.